This T cell receptor beta chain was retrieved from a study of CD8 T cells in ankylosing spondylitis. With regard to this clonotype: Its antigen is currently unknown. At one end the junction does not follow the germline gene, possibly because of a read error.

CDR1 is SEHNR and CDR2 is FQNEAQ in the germline V gene (reference sequence). This CDR3 comprises 12 residues. TCR beta libraries were made by quantitative 5'-RACE with molecular barcodes. Using its own MiXCR run on the 5' RACE reads, TCRdb lists one record per CDR3 protein. The data hold about 220,000 distinct CDR3 sequences, with approximately 7.3% observed a single time. Study-wide results and limits: Reportedly, matched ankylosing spondylitis synovial fluid was significantly enriched for disease-linked clones. Past studies reported some motif variants in reactive arthritis synovial fluid and blood. Seemingly distinctive of ankylosing spondylitis blood was a TCR beta motif formed by eight highly homologous variants. Disease-linked clones proved CD8+ and comparatively uncommon in peripheral blood.

The sequenced material came from blood, either unsorted or a sorted T cell fraction (not recorded which). The chain uses TRBV7-9 and TRBJ1-5; D is ambiguous. This TCR derives from a male donor with ankylosing spondylitis. For the CDR3, the DNA is TGTGCCAGCAGCTTAGCGAGTCAGCACCAGCATTTT. Its translation is CASSLASQHQHF.